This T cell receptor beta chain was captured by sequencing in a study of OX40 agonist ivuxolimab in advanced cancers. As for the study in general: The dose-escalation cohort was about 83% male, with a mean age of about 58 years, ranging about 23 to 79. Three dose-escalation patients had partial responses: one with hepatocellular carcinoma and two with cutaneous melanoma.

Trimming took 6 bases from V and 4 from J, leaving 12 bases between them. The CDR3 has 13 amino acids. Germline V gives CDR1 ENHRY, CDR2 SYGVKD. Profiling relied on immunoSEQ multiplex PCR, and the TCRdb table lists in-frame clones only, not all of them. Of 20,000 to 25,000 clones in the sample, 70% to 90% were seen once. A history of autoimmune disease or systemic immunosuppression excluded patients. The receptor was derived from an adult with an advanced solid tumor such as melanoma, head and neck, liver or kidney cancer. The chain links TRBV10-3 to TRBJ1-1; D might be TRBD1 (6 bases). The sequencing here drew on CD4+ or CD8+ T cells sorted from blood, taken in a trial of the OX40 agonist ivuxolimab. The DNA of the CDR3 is TGTGCCATCAGGCAGGGGTACGGCACTGAAGCTTTCTTT. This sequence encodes CAIRQGYGTEAFF.